This TCR beta chain was observed in a study of blood T cells in healthy people across ages. The CDR3 has 16 amino acids. The ends lost 2 bases at V and 2 bases at J; junction bases unmatched: 3. The germline gives CDR1 DFQATT, CDR2 SNEGSKA (reference sequence). Primers used in a second PCR of roughly 7 to 12 cycles were a sample-barcoded 5' primer and a J-beta primer mix. TCRdb processed the 5' RACE reads anew with MiXCR; each CDR3 protein has one entry. The sample carries approximately 670,000 distinct CDR3 sequences, around two fifths recorded once. This clonotype was counted only a few times. The clonotype comes from a man older than 75 in good health. Input material: blood. The rearrangement uses TRBV20-1 and TRBJ2-5, with TRBD2 matching 15 bases. In nucleotides, the CDR3 is TGCAGTGCTAGACGGACTAGCGGGAGGGTTCAAGAGACCCAGTACTTC. It is translated as CSARRTSGRVQETQYF.